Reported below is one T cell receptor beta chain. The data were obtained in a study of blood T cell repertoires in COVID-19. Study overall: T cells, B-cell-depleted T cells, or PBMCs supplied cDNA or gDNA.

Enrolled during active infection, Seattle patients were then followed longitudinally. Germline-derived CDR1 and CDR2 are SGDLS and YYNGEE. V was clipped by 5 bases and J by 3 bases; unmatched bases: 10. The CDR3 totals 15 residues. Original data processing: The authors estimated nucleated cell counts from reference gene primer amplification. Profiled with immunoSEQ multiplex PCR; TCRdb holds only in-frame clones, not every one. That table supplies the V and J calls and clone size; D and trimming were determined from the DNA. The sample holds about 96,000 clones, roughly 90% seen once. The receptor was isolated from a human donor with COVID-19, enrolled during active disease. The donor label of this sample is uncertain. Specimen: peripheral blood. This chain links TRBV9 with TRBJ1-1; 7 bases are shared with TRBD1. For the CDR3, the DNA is TGTGCCAGCAGTGGAGCCACAGGGGTTGACACTGAAGCTTTCTTT. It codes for CASSGATGVDTEAFF.